These T cell receptor beta chains were read from a single sample in a study of cytomegalovirus exposure and HLA in healthy donors. Generated by immunoSEQ multiplex PCR, the TCRdb table keeps only in-frame clones and is missing some. The table includes about 180,000 clones, approximately 84% detected once. Source material: PBMCs. The receptors originated from a young man in good health and CMV-seronegative. Each CDR3 is given with its conserved first and last residue. The order of the fields is CDR3 length, V gene, clone size, CDR3 protein. Only some rows state a clone size, as once, few, many or a class for expanded clones.

cdr3_length: 10
v_call: TRBV6-1
clone_size: .
cdr3_aa: CASSVYEQYF

cdr3_length: 15
v_call: TRBV2
clone_size: .
cdr3_aa: CATDRGTGSNQPQHF

cdr3_length: 13
v_call: TRBV10-1
clone_size: .
cdr3_aa: CASSESGNNEQFF

cdr3_length: 16
v_call: TRBV14
clone_size: .
cdr3_aa: CASSLEQGVLSGELFF

cdr3_length: 15
v_call: TRBV4-1
clone_size: .
cdr3_aa: CASSRGQGYQETQYF

cdr3_length: 15
v_call: TRBV27
clone_size: once
cdr3_aa: CASSLGTGEVETQYF

cdr3_length: 14
v_call: TRBV2
clone_size: .
cdr3_aa: CASSNDGRADTQYF

cdr3_length: 14
v_call: TRBV4-1
clone_size: .
cdr3_aa: CASSQEGEWQPQHF

cdr3_length: 13
v_call: TRBV18
clone_size: .
cdr3_aa: CASSPLGRAEAFF

cdr3_length: 14
v_call: TRBV2
clone_size: .
cdr3_aa: CASSRLADSYEQYF

cdr3_length: 14
v_call: TRBV18
clone_size: .
cdr3_aa: CASSPSPDLYEQYF

cdr3_length: 13
v_call: TRBV28
clone_size: once
cdr3_aa: CASSFGTGNIQYF

cdr3_length: 16
v_call: TRBV7-2
clone_size: .
cdr3_aa: CASSLLQGVSYNEQFF

cdr3_length: 12
v_call: TRBV28
clone_size: .
cdr3_aa: CASSIPSREAFF

cdr3_length: 17
v_call: TRBV7-9
clone_size: .
cdr3_aa: CASSLGLAGGRSYEQYF